This paragraph reports one T cell receptor (beta chain). The sample is drawn from a study of T cell responses to AZD1222 COVID-19 vaccine. TCRdb's copy holds only in-frame clones and misses some; the assay was immunoSEQ multiplex PCR. The sample contains around 78,000 clones, roughly 87% of which appear only once. The CDR3 contains 13 residues. V lost 5 bases, J lost 4 bases, and 9 bases lay in between. Germline CDR1 reads LGHNT; CDR2 reads FRNRAP. The sequences come from peripheral blood, collected on day 0 of AZD1222 vaccination. The clonotype was recovered from an adult in good health. The chain employs TRBV12-5 and TRBJ1-5; D gene ambiguous. CDR3: CASGLQGNQPQHF. The CDR3 nucleotides are TGTGCTAGTGGTCTCCAAGGAAATCAGCCCCAGCATTTT.